These T cell receptor beta chains were read from a single sample in a study of blood T cells in healthy people across ages. In TCRdb, the 5' RACE reads were re-called with MiXCR into one record per CDR3 protein. In the table there are more than 800,000 distinct CDR3 sequences, about 28% of which are singletons. The sequenced material came from blood. The receptors come from a woman of 80 years or more in good health. Both conserved end residues are part of each CDR3. Each record gives: V gene, clone size, J gene, D gene, CDR3 DNA, CDR3 protein. D genes are given only for firm matches. The size entry is marked missing in some rows and otherwise reads once, few, many or a size class.

V: TRBV3-1
size: many
J: TRBJ2-4
D: NA
DNA: TGTGCCAGCAGCCAAGAAGGAGTGCTCAACATTCAGTACTTC
CDR3: CASSQEGVLNIQYF

V: TRBV7-2
size: NA
J: TRBJ1-2
D: NA
DNA: TGTGCCAGCAGCCGCGAAGACATGGGGAACTATGGCTACACCTTC
CDR3: CASSREDMGNYGYTF

V: TRBV7-7
size: many
J: TRBJ2-5
D: NA
DNA: TGTGCCAGCAGCTTGGGGGGGACACCGCAAGAGACCCAGTACTTC
CDR3: CASSLGGTPQETQYF

V: TRBV7-2
size: many
J: TRBJ1-1
D: NA
DNA: TGTGCCAGCAGCTCCCAAAGACGGACGGGGAACACTGAAGCTTTCTTT
CDR3: CASSSQRRTGNTEAFF

V: TRBV6-2/TRBV6-3
size: many
J: TRBJ2-6
D: NA
DNA: TGTGCCAGCAGTTACAATGGGCTTCCTGGGGCCAACGTCCTGACTTTC
CDR3: CASSYNGLPGANVLTF

V: TRBV7-9
size: many
J: TRBJ1-2
D: TRBD1
DNA: TGTGCCAGCAGCATGGGACAGGGGGAAGGCTACACCTTC
CDR3: CASSMGQGEGYTF

V: TRBV7-2
size: many
J: TRBJ1-2
D: NA
DNA: TGTGCCAGCAGTCAAGGACAAGGAGGTGATGGCTACACCTTC
CDR3: CASSQGQGGDGYTF

V: TRBV7-2
size: many
J: TRBJ2-1
D: TRBD2
DNA: TGTGCCAGCAGCACGACTAGCGGGCCCTATGAGCAGTTCTTC
CDR3: CASSTTSGPYEQFF

V: TRBV20-1
size: many
J: TRBJ1-2
D: NA
DNA: TGCAGTGCTAGTTCCCCTAACTATGGCTACACCTTC
CDR3: CSASSPNYGYTF

V: TRBV12-3/TRBV12-4
size: NA
J: TRBJ2-7
D: NA
DNA: TGTGCCAGCAGTTTATTCGCCTCCGGGTCCTACGAGCAGTACTTC
CDR3: CASSLFASGSYEQYF

V: TRBV28
size: many
J: TRBJ2-7
D: TRBD1
DNA: TGTGCCAGCAGTTCGGCCGTGTTTTTCGGGACAGGGCCCTACGAGCAGTACTTC
CDR3: CASSSAVFFGTGPYEQYF